These 20 T cell receptor beta chains came from one sample sequenced in a study of cytomegalovirus exposure and HLA in healthy donors (dated by TCRdb to the late 2010s). The method behind the library was the immunoSEQ multiplex PCR assay. TCRdb took over this immuneACCESS table, retaining in-frame rearrangements with V and J assigned. Such tables are incomplete; in checked studies, under half of the missing clones stem from an unresolved V gene, and the remainder is unexplained. A total of approximately 300,000 clones appear in this sample, 80% to 90% of them only once. The ten top clones hold around 0.8% of the sample. Sequenced material: PBMCs. The origin of the receptors is a woman aged 18 to 35 in good health and CMV-seronegative.

The V call is TRBV27, the J call TRBJ2-1; possible D gene TRBD2, 6 bases. In germline, CDR1 is MNHEY, CDR2 SMNVEV (reference sequence). The CDR3 sequence is 17 residues long. The V gene lost 3 bases and the J gene lost 0 bases, with 15 bases spanning the gap. This chain's CDR3 is CASSLRETLSSYNEQFF. The CDR3 nucleotides are TGTGCCAGCAGTTTGCGGGAAACTCTAAGCTCCTACAATGAGCAGTTCTTC.

This clone has only one observation. This chain connects TRBV11-2 to TRBJ2-7; tentative D call: TRBD1 (6 bases). The CDR3 runs to 15 residues. Trimming removed 5 bases at V and 7 bases at J, with 21 bases between. The V gene's germline CDR1 is SGHAT and CDR2 FQNNGV. The CDR3 sequence: CASSPGTPHSGEQYF. The CDR3 DNA reads as TGTGCCAGCAGCCCCGGGACACCCCATTCTGGGGAGCAGTACTTC.

This rearrangement joins TRBV5-6 to TRBJ2-7; TRBD2 agrees at 12 bases. The CDR3 consists of 15 residues. Germline loops: CDR1 SGHDT, CDR2 YYEEEE. Trimming took 3 bases from V and 4 from J; bases not matched to a gene: 5. In DNA form, the CDR3 reads TGTGCCAGCAGCTCCCGGCTAGCGGGAGGGTACGAGCAGTACTTC. Translated, it gives CASSSRLAGGYEQYF.

The chain employs TRBV2 and TRBJ1-1; D might be TRBD1 (6 bases). The CDR3 totals 11 residues. Germline V gene data show CDR1 as SNHLY and CDR2 as FYNNEI. V was clipped by 8 bases and J by 6 bases, with 10 bases between them. This CDR3 is CASEGGAEAFF. The CDR3 DNA is TGTGCCAGCGAAGGGGGGGCTGAAGCTTTCTTT.

The rearrangement links TRBV5-6 to TRBJ2-2; TRBD2 aligns across 7 bases. There are 16 residues in the CDR3. V gave up 0 bases and J gave up 3 bases; unmatched junction bases: 5. Germline CDR1 and CDR2: SGHDT and YYEEEE. CDR3 coding DNA: TGTGCCAGCAGCTTGGGCCAGCGGGACTACACCGGGGAGCTGTTTTTT. This translates into CASSLGQRDYTGELFF.

This clone has a handful of counts. This sample also contains other DNA sequences that code for the same CDR3. The chain has TRBV28 and TRBJ1-2; D uncertain. Germline V gene data show CDR1 as MDHEN and CDR2 as SYDVKM. The CDR3 is made up of 10 amino acids. V lost 5 bases, J lost 5 bases, and 3 bases lay in between. The CDR3 nucleotides are TGTGCCAGCAGTCGGTATGGCTACACCTTC. The encoded protein is CASSRYGYTF.

V and J are TRBV28 and TRBJ2-7; 7 bases match TRBD1. Germline V gives CDR1 MDHEN, CDR2 SYDVKM. The CDR3 runs 16 residues. With V trimmed by 7 bases and J by 3 bases, 15 bases remained unmatched. CDR3 in DNA: TGTGCCAGCATCCCCGAGGGGGCTGACCCCGTCTACGAGCAGTACTTC. It translates to CASIPEGADPVYEQYF.

The chain is built from TRBV11-2 and TRBJ1-4; maybe TRBD1 (5 bases). The length of the CDR3 is 12 residues. The germline gives CDR1 SGHAT, CDR2 FQNNGV. V lost 0 bases to trimming and J lost 10 bases, with 6 bases between them. DNA for the CDR3: TGTGCCAGCAGCTTAGAAAGGGGAAAACTGTTTTTT. Translating it yields CASSLERGKLFF.

The chain joins TRBV23-1 to TRBJ2-1, with a tentative D call TRBD1 (5 bases). TRBV23-1 is filed as an ORF, its function uncertain. Trimming took off 0 bases at V and 3 bases at J, with 12 bases between the two ends. CDR3 size: 16 residues. The CDR3 DNA follows: TGCGCCAGCAGTCAATCTCCAGGGCACGACTACAATGAGCAGTTCTTC. This gives the protein CASSQSPGHDYNEQFF.

J is TRBJ2-7 and V is TRBV2, with 11 bases matching TRBD2. CDR1 and CDR2 (germline): SNHLY, FYNNEI. The CDR3 length is 16 residues. V lost 2 bases to trimming and J lost 4 bases; unmatched junction nucleotides: 7. Here the CDR3 DNA reads TGTGCCAGCAGTGAATCGGTTCCTAGCGGGAGGTACGAGCAGTACTTC. Translated, it gives CASSESVPSGRYEQYF.

The rearrangement uses TRBV7-6 and TRBJ1-3; D may be TRBD1 (6 bases). Trimming left V 5 bases short and J 8 bases short, with 16 bases between. The CDR3 loop spans 14 amino acids. Germline CDR1 and CDR2: SGHVS and FNYEAQ. The CDR3 sequence is CASSRGQIMDTIYF. CDR3 nucleotides: TGTGCCAGCAGCCGTGGACAGATAATGGACACCATATATTTT.

This chain uses TRBV5-6 with TRBJ2-3; TRBD2 matches at 15 bases. J gave up 5 bases and V 4 bases, and 8 bases lay outside the gene matches. CDR3 size: 17 residues. Germline V gives CDR1 SGHDT, CDR2 YYEEEE. The DNA of the CDR3 is TGTGCCAGCAGCACTTGGACTAGCGGGAGGGGGATAGATACGCAGTATTTT. The encoded protein is CASSTWTSGRGIDTQYF. The full variable domain, completed using reference TRBV5-6 and TRBJ2-3, is DAGVTQSPTHLIKTRGQQVTLRCSPKSGHDTVSWYQQALGQGPQFIFQYYEEEERQRGNFPDRFSGHQFPNYSSELNVNALLLGDSALYLCASSTWTSGRGIDTQYFGPGTRLTVL.

This clone was found a few times. The genes are TRBV9 and TRBJ2-7; unclear D gene. This CDR3 region has 14 residues. Trimming pared 0 bases from V and 2 bases from J, leaving 9 bases between. The germline CDR1 and CDR2 sequences are SGDLS and YYNGEE. The CDR3 sequence: CASSVAPQTYEQYF. The CDR3 nucleotides are TGTGCCAGCAGCGTAGCTCCACAAACCTACGAGCAGTACTTC.

This clone was seen a few times. This chain uses TRBV7-2 with TRBJ1-5; 9 bases agree with TRBD1. The V and J ends lost 4 bases and 5 bases, in that order; junction bases with no gene match: 3. The germline CDR1 and CDR2 sequences are SGHTA and FQGNSA. The CDR3 length is 14 residues. CDR3 sequence: CASSSGTGYQPQHF. The CDR3, as DNA: TGTGCCAGCAGCTCCGGGACAGGGTATCAGCCCCAGCATTTT.

The chain recombines TRBV11-1 with TRBJ2-7, with TRBD1 identical over 10 bases. Losses at the gene ends were 5 bases for V and 4 bases for J; bases not matched to a gene: 8. The CDR3 is 15 residues long. In germline, CDR1 is SGHAT, CDR2 FQDESV (reference sequence). The CDR3 nucleotides are TGTGCCAGCAGCGTCCGGGACAGGGGATCGTACGAGCAGTACTTC. It encodes CASSVRDRGSYEQYF.

This clone was detected only a few times. The CDR3 here is CASSKTGGGQPQHF. The CDR3 nucleotides are TGTGCCAGTAGTAAGACAGGGGGCGGACAGCCCCAGCATTTT. The J gene is TRBJ1-5, the V gene TRBV19; 10 positions match TRBD1. This CDR3 spans 14 amino acids. The germline gives CDR1 LNHDA, CDR2 SQIVND (reference sequence). The ends lost 4 bases at V and 7 bases at J; junction bases unmatched: 4.

The chain combines TRBV7-2 with TRBJ2-1; 11 bases are a match to TRBD1. The CDR3 has 14 amino acids. J gave up 7 bases and V 6 bases, and 5 bases lay outside the gene matches. The germline V gene encodes CDR1 SGHTA and CDR2 FQGNSA. The CDR3: CASRGQGAGNEQFF. CDR3 bases: TGTGCCAGCAGAGGACAGGGGGCTGGGAATGAGCAGTTCTTC. Variable domain in full (rest from reference TRBV7-2 and TRBJ2-1): GAGVSQSPSNKVTEKGKDVELRCDPISGHTALYWYRQSLGQGLEFLIYFQGNSAPDKSGLPSDRFSAERTGGSVSTLTIQRTQQEDSAVYLCASRGQGAGNEQFFGPGTRLTVL.

This sequence joins TRBV5-1 and TRBJ2-3; D is possibly TRBD2 (5 bases). There are 12 residues in the CDR3. Germline CDR1 reads SGHRS; CDR2 reads YFSETQ. Trimming took 3 bases from V and 4 from J, leaving 6 bases between them. CDR3 nucleotides: TGCGCCAGCAGCTCCGGGGCAGATACGCAGTATTTT. Its protein product is CASSSGADTQYF.

CDR3 bases: TGTGCCAGCAGTTCCCTAGCGGGAGGGGAGTCGGAGCAGTTCTTC. Protein product: CASSSLAGGESEQFF. The rearrangement links TRBV6-4 to TRBJ2-1, with TRBD2 matching 12 bases. J lost 10 bases, V lost 5 bases, and 9 bases had no gene match. This CDR3 has 15 residues. The germline gives CDR1 MRHNA, CDR2 SNTAGT.

This rearrangement joins TRBV15 to TRBJ2-5, with 9 bases matching TRBD2. The CDR3 is made up of 14 amino acids. Losses at the gene ends were 6 bases for V and 3 bases for J; bases not matched to a gene: 5. Germline CDR1 reads LNHNV; CDR2 reads YYDKDF (reference sequence). CDR3 DNA: TGTGCCACCAGAAGACTAGCGGAAAAAGAGACCCAGTACTTC. This gives the protein CATRRLAEKETQYF. Full variable domain (remainder filled in from reference TRBV15 and TRBJ2-5): DAMVIQNPRYQVTQFGKPVTLSCSQTLNHNVMYWYQQKSSQAPKLLFHYYDKDFNNEADTPDNFQSRRPNTSFCFLDIRSPGLGDTAMYLCATRRLAEKETQYFGPGTRLLVL.